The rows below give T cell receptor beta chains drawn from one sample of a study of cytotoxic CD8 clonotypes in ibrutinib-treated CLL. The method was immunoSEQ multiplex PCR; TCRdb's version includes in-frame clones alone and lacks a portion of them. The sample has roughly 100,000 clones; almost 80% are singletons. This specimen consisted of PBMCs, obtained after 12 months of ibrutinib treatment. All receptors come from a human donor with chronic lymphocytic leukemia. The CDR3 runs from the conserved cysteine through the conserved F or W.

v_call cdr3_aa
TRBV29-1 CSVDTGISTDTQYF
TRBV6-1 CASWGQAAYEQYF
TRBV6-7 CASSYSNPRRENTEAFF
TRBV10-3 CAIRNQDSGSTEAFF
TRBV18 CASRDSNNEKLFF
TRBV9 CASSVSGTGVVEQYF
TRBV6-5 CASSYGGQGTYEQYF
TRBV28 CASSFPGGVGANVLTF
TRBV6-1 CASSEPEGGAQGGNYGYTF
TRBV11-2 CASSSRQASYNEQFF
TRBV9 CASSPSWETQYF
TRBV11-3 CASSAGTHNTGELFF
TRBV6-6 CASRNRGAGYTF
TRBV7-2 CASSLLGRRYEQYF